This TCR beta chain was recovered during a study of CD8+ T cells in alopecia areata. V was trimmed by 8 bases and J by 4 bases, leaving 11 bases between them. Germline V lookup: CDR1 SQVTM, CDR2 ANQGSEA. CDR3 length: 11 residues. RNA extraction and reverse transcription yielded cDNA as sequencing template. Profiled with immunoSEQ multiplex PCR; TCRdb holds only in-frame clones, not every one. The repertoire holds about 210,000 clones, with more than 45% as singletons. Comments on this clone: Its matching antigen is unknown.

Study-level points and caveats: On tofacitinib, scalp clonality and expanded CD8+ clones among top 100 fell significantly.

Treatment described: oral pan-JAK inhibitor, 5-10 mg twice daily. Material: CD4+ T cells sorted from blood, obtained at week 4, from a patient treated with tofacitinib. The TCR originated in a human donor with alopecia areata. The chain combines TRBV29-1 with TRBJ1-2; D is unresolved. CDR3 amino acids: CSTGSSYGYTF. In DNA, the CDR3 is TGCAGCACGGGGTCCAGCTATGGCTACACCTTC. The full variable domain, with the rest looked up from reference TRBV29-1 and TRBJ1-2, is SAVISQKPSRDICQRGTSLTIQCQVDSQVTMMFWYRQQPGQSLTLIATANQGSEATYESGFVIDKFPISRPNLTFSTLTVSNMSPEDSSIYLCSTGSSYGYTFGSGTRLTVV.